A single sample gave rise to the 24 T cell receptor beta chains below, sequenced in a study of blood T cell repertoires in COVID-19. Only in-frame clones appear in the TCRdb table, and some are missing; sequencing was by immunoSEQ multiplex PCR. Counted here are 200,000 or so clones, about 89% occurring once; the ten biggest clones make up 6.5% to 9%. Sequencing was done on a sample of PBMCs or T cells enriched from blood (not recorded which). The receptors derive from a woman between 18 and 30 years old who had recovered from COVID-19.

This rearrangement joins TRBV5-5 to TRBJ2-7; 8 positions agree with TRBD1. CDR1 and CDR2 (germline): SGHKS, YYEKEE (reference sequence). The CDR3 has 14 amino acids. Losses at the gene ends were 6 bases for V and 1 base for J; bases not matched to a gene: 6. The CDR3 reads CASIRTGFSYEQYF. In DNA form, the CDR3 reads TGTGCCAGCATCCGGACAGGGTTTTCCTACGAGCAGTACTTC.

The V gene is TRBV18, the J gene TRBJ1-1; 7 positions agree with TRBD1. The junction had 5 bases not matched to a gene; V was cut back by 3 bases and J by 1 base. This CDR3 contains 15 residues. CDR1 and CDR2 (germline): KGHSH, LQKENI. CDR3 residues: CASSPSGQKNTEAFF. In DNA form, the CDR3 reads TGTGCCAGCTCACCCTCGGGACAGAAGAACACTGAAGCTTTCTTT.

CDR3 in DNA: TGTGCCAGCAGTGAAATCGACTGGAGCTCCTACAATGAGCAGTTCTTC. Encoded protein: CASSEIDWSSYNEQFF. The chain recombines TRBV2 with TRBJ2-1; D not certain. Trimming stripped 2 bases from V and 0 bases from J, with 11 bases between. The CDR3 totals 16 residues. Germline-derived CDR1 and CDR2 are SNHLY and FYNNEI.

The chain carries TRBV27 and TRBJ2-7, with D perhaps TRBD1 (5 bases). From germline, CDR1 is MNHEY and CDR2 SMNVEV (reference sequence). CDR3 length: 14 residues. Deletions cut 1 base from V and 5 bases from J, with 12 bases between. The CDR3 nucleotides read TGTGCCAGCAGTTTATATCAGGGAACTAACGAGCAGTACTTC. This sequence encodes CASSLYQGTNEQYF.

The rearrangement joins TRBV7-2 to TRBJ2-7, with 12 bases that match TRBD2. V was clipped by 0 bases and J by 2 bases; unmatched bases: 2. Germline V lookup: CDR1 SGHTA, CDR2 FQGNSA. CDR3 length: 16 residues. The CDR3 region has the DNA TGTGCCAGCAGCTTAGCTGCTAGCGGGGGGGCCTACGAGCAGTACTTC. The encoded protein is CASSLAASGGAYEQYF.

The V gene is TRBV3-1 (or the pseudogene TRBV3-2), the J gene TRBJ1-2; D unresolved. Germline CDR1 reads LGHDT; CDR2 reads YNNKEL (reference sequence). There are 12 residues in the CDR3. V was clipped by 3 bases and J by 4 bases, with 6 bases between them. CDR3 amino acids: CASSQSVYGYTF. The DNA of the CDR3 is TGTGCCAGCAGCCAGTCAGTCTATGGCTACACCTTC.

The V gene is TRBV6-6, the J gene TRBJ1-1; D is perhaps TRBD1 (6 bases). Trimming shortened V by 6 bases and J by 0 bases, and 14 bases separated the two germline ends. The CDR3 loop spans 15 amino acids. Germline CDR1 MNHNY, CDR2 SVGAGI (reference sequence). The CDR3 protein is CASRARDILNTEAFF. In nucleotides, the CDR3 is TGTGCCAGCAGAGCCCGGGACATTCTGAACACTGAAGCTTTCTTT.

V usage is TRBV14 and J usage is TRBJ1-1, with TRBD1 as a possible D gene (6 bases). Germline-derived CDR1 and CDR2 are SGHDN and FVKESK. CDR3 size: 17 residues. Trimming shortened V by 3 bases and J by 4 bases, and 21 bases separated the two germline ends. CDR3 coding DNA: TGTGCCAGCAGCCACCCAGGGGAAGGATCTTGGGGCACTGAAGCTTTCTTT. This codes for CASSHPGEGSWGTEAFF.

This chain uses TRBV5-6 with TRBJ1-2; 7 nucleotides line up with TRBD1. The CDR3 is made up of 15 amino acids. V gave up 0 bases and J gave up 6 bases; unmatched junction bases: 8. In germline, CDR1 is SGHDT, CDR2 YYEEEE. Here the CDR3 DNA reads TGTGCCAGCAGCTTGGAACCGACAGGGAGGAATGGCTACACCTTC. Encoded protein: CASSLEPTGRNGYTF.

The rearrangement joins TRBV28 to TRBJ1-2, with D possibly TRBD1 on 5 matching bases. Germline V gives CDR1 MDHEN, CDR2 SYDVKM. The germline V and J ends were trimmed by 5 bases and 4 bases, with 17 bases remaining between them. This CDR3 is built from 15 residues. The CDR3 coding sequence is TGTGCCAGCAGTCCCGGGGGAAGGGGTTTCTATGGCTACACCTTC. Its translation is CASSPGGRGFYGYTF.

V usage is TRBV19 and J usage is TRBJ2-7, with 8 bases that match TRBD1. V lost 5 bases and J lost 2; bases outside the gene matches: 8. This CDR3 spans 15 amino acids. Germline V gene lookup returns CDR1 LNHDA and CDR2 SQIVND (reference sequence). The CDR3 region has the DNA TGTGCCAGTAGTCCCCGGGACAGGAACCCCTACGAGCAGTACTTC. Amino acid sequence: CASSPRDRNPYEQYF.

This clone is a singleton in its sample. The V gene is TRBV18, the J gene TRBJ1-2; TRBD1 might be the D (6 bases). The CDR3 sequence is 13 residues long. Germline V gives CDR1 KGHSH, CDR2 LQKENI. V was shortened by 6 bases and J by 4 bases, with 12 bases between the two germline ends. CDR3: CASSLQGPYGYTF. DNA for the CDR3: TGTGCCAGCTCTCTACAGGGACCCTATGGCTACACCTTC.

CDR3 bases: TGTGCCAGCAGCCGAGGACAGGGCATTACATTCTATGGCTACACCTTC. It encodes CASSRGQGITFYGYTF. This chain connects TRBV7-6 to TRBJ1-2; 8 bases match TRBD1. J was trimmed by 4 bases and V by 5 bases; bases with no gene match: 12. The germline CDR1 and CDR2 sequences are SGHVS and FNYEAQ. The CDR3 has 16 amino acids.

The chain employs TRBV9 and TRBJ1-3; 8 bases match TRBD1. The germline gives CDR1 SGDLS, CDR2 YYNGEE. V was clipped by 4 bases and J by 0 bases; unmatched bases: 6. This CDR3 contains 16 residues. The CDR3 DNA follows: TGTGCCAGCAGCTTTGGACAGGGACGCTCTGGAAACACCATATATTTT. This codes for CASSFGQGRSGNTIYF.

The chain links TRBV4-1 to TRBJ1-5; the match to TRBD1 covers 7 bases. This CDR3 is built from 19 residues. Trimming removed 0 bases from V and 0 bases from J; junction bases left unmatched: 11. Per germline, CDR1 MGHRA and CDR2 YSYEKL. The chain's CDR3 is CASSQELAGGFYSNQPQHF. In DNA form, the CDR3 reads TGCGCCAGCAGCCAAGAACTTGCAGGGGGTTTCTATAGCAATCAGCCCCAGCATTTT.

Comments on this clone: This sample also contains other DNA sequences that code for the same CDR3. The chain links TRBV28 to TRBJ2-3, with 9 nucleotides matching TRBD1. The CDR3 contains 14 residues. The V gene end was trimmed by 6 bases and the J gene end by 3 bases; junction bases not matched to a gene: 4. Germline V CDR1 and CDR2: MDHEN, SYDVKM. The CDR3 sequence: CASRGDRETDTQYF. In DNA, the CDR3 is TGTGCCAGCAGGGGGGACAGGGAGACAGATACGCAGTATTTT. Using reference TRBV28 and TRBJ2-3 for the parts outside the CDR3, the full variable domain is DVKVTQSSRYLVKRTGEKVFLECVQDMDHENMFWYRQDPGLGLRLIYFSYDVKMKEKGDIPEGYSVSREKKERFSLILESASTNQTSMYLCASRGDRETDTQYFGPGTRLTVL.

The chain is built from TRBV5-1 and TRBJ1-3, with unresolved D. The CDR3 loop spans 16 amino acids. The V end was cut by 0 bases, the J end by 4 bases, with 14 bases between. Looked up from germline, CDR1 is SGHRS and CDR2 is YFSETQ. CDR3 region: CASSLGIPIGGNTIYF. The DNA for the CDR3 is TGCGCCAGCAGCTTGGGGATCCCCATCGGGGGAAACACCATATATTTT.

The chain combines TRBV3-1 (or the pseudogene TRBV3-2) with TRBJ1-3, with a tentative D call TRBD1 (6 bases). CDR1 LGHDT and CDR2 YNNKEL come from the germline V gene (reference sequence). CDR3 size: 15 residues. Between the trimmed V and J ends, which lost 6 bases and 2 bases, there was a span of 14 bases. CDR3 loop: CASSRSGGPGNTIYF. DNA for the CDR3: TGTGCCAGCAGTCGGAGCGGGGGGCCTGGAAACACCATATATTTT.

This clone was observed a few times. The chain links TRBV9 to TRBJ1-6; D is perhaps TRBD1 (5 bases). The CDR3 loop spans 15 amino acids. The V gene's germline CDR1 is SGDLS and CDR2 YYNGEE. V gave up 0 bases and J gave up 3 bases, with 7 bases separating them. CDR3 in DNA: TGTGCCAGCAGCGTAGCCGACAGCTATAATTCACCCCTCCACTTT. Translated: CASSVADSYNSPLHF.

This clone was seen more than once but under ten times. The chain links TRBV10-3 to TRBJ2-7; D perhaps matches TRBD2 (5 bases). From germline, CDR1 is ENHRY and CDR2 SYGVKD. The germline V and J ends were trimmed by 8 bases and 0 bases, with 11 bases remaining between them. The CDR3 has 13 amino acids. Written as DNA, the CDR3 is TGTGCCATCCGGGATGGGAGCTCCTACGAGCAGTACTTC. Translation: CAIRDGSSYEQYF.

The CDR3 is CASSPDRDTRGIYNSPLHF. The CDR3 DNA reads TGTGCCAGCAGCCCCGACAGGGATACGAGGGGGATTTATAATTCACCCCTCCACTTT. V gene TRBV21-1 combines with J gene TRBJ1-6; the table's D call, TRBD1, was not checked against the DNA. TRBV21-1 is deemed a pseudogene. The CDR3 is made up of 19 amino acids.

The DNA for the CDR3 is TGTGCCAGCAGTCCCGAACGGACAGCGAGCACCGGGGAGCTGTTTTTT. Its translation: CASSPERTASTGELFF. The V and J genes are TRBV2 and TRBJ2-2, with D possibly being TRBD1 (6 bases). CDR1 is SNHLY, CDR2 FYNNEI, per germline. The CDR3 sequence is 16 residues long. The germline V and J ends were trimmed by 5 bases and 4 bases, with 17 bases remaining between them. Looking up the rest from reference TRBV2 and TRBJ2-2 gives the full variable domain: EPEVTQTPSHQVTQMGQEVILRCVPISNHLYFYWYRQILGQKVEFLVSFYNNEISEKSEIFDDQFSVERPDGSNFTLKIRSTKLEDSAMYFCASSPERTASTGELFFGEGSRLTVL.

The V gene is TRBV29-1, the J gene TRBJ2-1; TRBD2 aligns across 8 bases. CDR1 is SQVTM and CDR2 is ANQGSEA in the germline V gene. With V trimmed by 3 bases and J by 5 bases, 6 bases remained unmatched. This CDR3 is built from 14 residues. The CDR3 region is CSVERGAFDNEQFF. The CDR3 nucleotides are TGCAGCGTTGAGCGGGGGGCATTCGACAATGAGCAGTTCTTC.

This clone came up once. The chain carries TRBV4-1 and TRBJ1-6, with D maybe TRBD1 (5 bases). This CDR3 comprises 15 residues. V lost 2 bases to trimming and J lost 10 bases, with 15 bases between them. Germline CDR1 and CDR2: MGHRA and YSYEKL. CDR3 nucleotide sequence: TGCGCCAGCAGCCAACCTACATCGGGGGACTCACCCCTCCACTTT. Amino acid sequence: CASSQPTSGDSPLHF.